The clone carrying this T cell receptor beta chain was seen just once. What it binds is unknown. This record belongs to a study of T cell responses to AZD1222 COVID-19 vaccine. Study-wide results and limits: Spike as a whole was targeted by vaccine-associated CD4 TCRs, dominant at 160-218 and 743-854. No day 14 peak samples; only post-peak repertoires were characterized.

The table came from immunoSEQ multiplex PCR; TCRdb's copy has only in-frame clones and leaves some out. This sample has about 160,000 clones, with 85% to 95% found just once. The CDR3 covers 14 residues. Germline loops: CDR1 MDHEN, CDR2 SYDVKM. V was pared by 7 bases and J by 6 bases, with 18 bases between. The sequencing here drew on peripheral blood, taken on day 0 of AZD1222 vaccination. This chain joins TRBV28 and TRBJ1-2, with a possible D match to TRBD1 (5 bases). This receptor was obtained from an adult in good health. In nucleotides, the CDR3 is TGTGCCAGCAACCCAGGGAGCCCCCCAGATGGCTACACCTTC. Translation gives CASNPGSPPDGYTF.